This note documents a single TCR beta chain sequence. Its antigen is still unknown. Adult Caucasians living in Nashville, Tennessee made up all of the donors. The source of the sample is a study of shared clonotypes between healthy human individuals. Looking at the study overall: Each donor's CD4 naive and CD4 memory cells filled three plates apiece, CD8 naive two, and CD8 memory one. Study-wide results and caveats: An effect of sequencing depth on clonotype sharing among donors was expected. Researchers found naive subsets generally carried larger estimated richness than memory subsets.

Data came from immunoSEQ multiplex PCR; TCRdb stores just in-frame clones and leaves some out. The profile shows about 2 million clones, roughly 95% of them singletons. Germline trimming cut 4 bases from V and 10 bases from J; bases unmatched to any gene: 7. Germline V gene lookup returns CDR1 ENHRY and CDR2 SYGVKD. This CDR3 comprises 15 residues. The clonotype was recovered from a man younger than 35 in good health. What was sequenced was naive CD4+ T cells sorted from blood. The subset here: CD45RA+ positively selected. V gene TRBV10-3 combines with J gene TRBJ1-6; TRBD1 matches at 10 bases. The CDR3 sequence: CAISGGWGQGSPLHF. DNA of the CDR3: TGTGCCATCAGTGGGGGGTGGGGACAGGGGTCACCCCTCCACTTT.